This T cell receptor beta chain was captured by sequencing in a study of T cell responses to AZD1222 COVID-19 vaccine. Study overall: It was second doses at about 4 or about 12 weeks that were pooled.

In regard to this clone: What it binds is unknown.

Some clones are missing from TCRdb's copy, which holds only in-frame ones; the method was immunoSEQ multiplex PCR. The data hold some 180,000 clones, with 85% to 90% observed a single time. Germline values: CDR1 GTSNPN, CDR2 SVGIG (reference sequence). The V end lost 3 bases, the J end lost 9 bases, and 14 bases lay between the germline ends. The CDR3 extends over 12 amino acids. The study's findings and limits: Donors were mostly white British, more females; clonal diversity possibly underestimated.

Sample: peripheral blood, taken on day 0 of AZD1222 vaccination. This chain uses TRBV30 with TRBJ1-2; D gene unclear. This receptor was identified in an adult in good health. The CDR3, as DNA: TGTGCCTGGAGGGACTCCCTTTTAAGCTACACCTTC. Amino acid sequence: CAWRDSLLSYTF.